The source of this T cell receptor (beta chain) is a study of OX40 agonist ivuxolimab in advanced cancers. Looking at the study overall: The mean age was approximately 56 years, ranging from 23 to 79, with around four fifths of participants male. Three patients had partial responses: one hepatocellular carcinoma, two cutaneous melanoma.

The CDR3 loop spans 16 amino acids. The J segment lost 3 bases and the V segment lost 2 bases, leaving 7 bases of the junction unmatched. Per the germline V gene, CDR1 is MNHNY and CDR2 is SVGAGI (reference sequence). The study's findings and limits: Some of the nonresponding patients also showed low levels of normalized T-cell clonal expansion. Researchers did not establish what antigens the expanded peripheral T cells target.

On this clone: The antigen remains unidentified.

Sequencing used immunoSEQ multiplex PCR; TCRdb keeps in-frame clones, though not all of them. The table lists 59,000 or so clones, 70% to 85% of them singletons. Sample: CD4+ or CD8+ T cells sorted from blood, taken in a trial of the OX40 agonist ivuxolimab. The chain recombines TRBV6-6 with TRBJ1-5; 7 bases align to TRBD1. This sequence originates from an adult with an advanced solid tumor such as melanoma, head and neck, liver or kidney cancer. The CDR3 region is CASSYQSDRVNQPQHF. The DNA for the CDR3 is TGTGCCAGCAGTTACCAGTCCGACAGGGTCAATCAGCCCCAGCATTTT.